This TCR beta chain derives from a study of T cells after yellow fever vaccination. Points from the study as a whole: Overlap between CD4 and CD8 compartments was detected for a small share of clonotypes.

A note on this clonotype: The target antigen is unknown.

The CDR3 consists of 11 residues. Germline V gene data show CDR1 as LGHDT and CDR2 as YNNKEL (reference sequence). V was pared by 3 bases and J by 8 bases, with 7 bases between. TCRdb recomputed calls from the 5' RACE reads with MiXCR, one row per CDR3 protein. The data contain 450,000 to 650,000 distinct CDR3 sequences, roughly 13% of them seen just once; the ten biggest clones take up 11% to 15%. The sequences come from PBMCs, collected on the day of the yellow fever booster vaccination. This rearrangement joins TRBV3-1 to TRBJ1-2; D remains ambiguous. The source of this sequence is a young man who received the YFV17D yellow fever vaccine. The CDR3 nucleotides are TGTGCCAGCAGCCACCTATCCGGCTACACCTTC. Protein product: CASSHLSGYTF.